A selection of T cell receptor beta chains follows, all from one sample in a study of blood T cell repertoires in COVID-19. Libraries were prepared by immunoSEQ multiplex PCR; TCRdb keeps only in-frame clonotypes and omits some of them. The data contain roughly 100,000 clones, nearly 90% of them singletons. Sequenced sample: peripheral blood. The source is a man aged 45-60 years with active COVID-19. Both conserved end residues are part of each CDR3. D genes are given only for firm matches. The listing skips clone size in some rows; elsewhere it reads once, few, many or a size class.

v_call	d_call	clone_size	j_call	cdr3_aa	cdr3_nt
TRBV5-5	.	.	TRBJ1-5	CASSLDQGNQPQHF	TGTGCCAGCAGCTTGGACCAGGGGAATCAGCCCCAGCATTTT
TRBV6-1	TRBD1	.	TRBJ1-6	CASSEGTQGQSPLHF	TGTGCCAGCAGCGAAGGGACTCAGGGACAGTCACCCCTCCACTTT
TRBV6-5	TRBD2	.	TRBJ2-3	CASSRTSGSTDTQYF	TGTGCCAGCAGTAGGACTAGCGGAAGCACAGATACGCAGTATTTT
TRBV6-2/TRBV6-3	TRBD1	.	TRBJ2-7	CASSSAGQGNYEQYF	TGTGCCAGCAGTTCTGCGGGACAGGGGAACTACGAGCAGTACTTC
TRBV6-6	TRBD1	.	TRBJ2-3	CASRLGQVLNTQYF	TGTGCCAGCAGACTAGGACAGGTTCTAAATACGCAGTATTTT
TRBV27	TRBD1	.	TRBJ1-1	CASSLGGQPNTEAFF	TGTGCCAGCAGTTTGGGGGGACAGCCGAACACTGAAGCTTTCTTT
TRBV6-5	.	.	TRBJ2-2	CASSTRLEATGELFF	TGTGCCAGCAGTACTCGACTAGAAGCCACCGGGGAGCTGTTTTTT
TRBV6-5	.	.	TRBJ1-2	CASTTGTYGYTF	TGTGCCAGCACCACAGGTACATATGGCTACACCTTC
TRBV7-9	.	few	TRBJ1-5	CASSSRDNNQPQHF	TGTGCCAGCAGCTCCCGGGACAACAATCAGCCCCAGCATTTT
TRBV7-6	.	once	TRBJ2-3	CASSFSLDGRLGADTQYF	TGTGCCAGCAGCTTTTCACTAGACGGACGGCTTGGCGCAGATACGCAGTATTTT
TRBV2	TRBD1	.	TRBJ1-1	CASSTGTGLMNTEAFF	TGTGCCAGCAGTACCGGGACAGGCCTTATGAACACTGAAGCTTTCTTT
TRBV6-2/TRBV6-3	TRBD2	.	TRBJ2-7	CASSYSGTSSQSGQYF	TGTGCCAGCAGTTACAGCGGGACTAGCTCTCAGAGTGGGCAGTACTTC
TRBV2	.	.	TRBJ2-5	CASRRGQTLQETQYF	TGTGCCAGCAGGCGCGGACAGACCCTCCAAGAGACCCAGTACTTC
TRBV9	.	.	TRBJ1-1	CASTNIRASTRRGTEAFF	TGTGCCAGCACCAATATAAGGGCCTCTACCCGCCGGGGCACTGAAGCTTTCTTT
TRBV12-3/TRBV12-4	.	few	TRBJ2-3	CASSLPGTDTQYF	TGTGCCAGCAGTTTACCGGGTACAGATACGCAGTATTTT
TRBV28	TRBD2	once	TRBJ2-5	CASSFSSLAGGPRETQYF	TGTGCCAGCAGTTTCTCCTCACTAGCGGGGGGGCCCCGAGAGACCCAGTACTTC
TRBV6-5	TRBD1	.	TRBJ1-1	CASSLDRRAEAFF	TGTGCCAGCAGTTTGGACAGGCGCGCTGAAGCTTTCTTT
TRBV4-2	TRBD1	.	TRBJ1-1	CASSQGTGGPRAFF	TGTGCCAGCAGCCAGGGAACAGGGGGCCCGAGAGCTTTCTTT
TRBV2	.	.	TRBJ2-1	CASSQAGEQFF	TGTGCCAGCAGCCAAGCCGGGGAGCAGTTCTTC
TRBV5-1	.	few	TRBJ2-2	CASSLRGNTGELFF	TGCGCCAGCAGCTTGAGAGGGAACACCGGGGAGCTGTTTTTT
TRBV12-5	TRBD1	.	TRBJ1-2	CASGRGQGYGYTF	TGTGCTAGTGGCAGGGGACAGGGGTACGGCTACACCTTC
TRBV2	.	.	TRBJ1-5	CASTGDRWNQPQHF	TGTGCCAGCACGGGGGACCGTTGGAATCAGCCCCAGCATTTT
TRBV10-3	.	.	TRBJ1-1	CAISFTGLEGEAFF	TGTGCCATCAGCTTCACAGGGCTAGAAGGTGAAGCTTTCTTT
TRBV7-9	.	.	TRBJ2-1	CASSLAVGYNEQFF	TGTGCCAGCAGCTTAGCGGTCGGGTACAATGAGCAGTTCTTC
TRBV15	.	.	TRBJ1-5	CATSRDRDQPQHF	TGTGCCACCAGCAGAGATCGGGATCAGCCCCAGCATTTT
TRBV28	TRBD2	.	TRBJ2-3	CASSSLAGGPDTQYF	TGTGCCAGCAGTTCACTAGCGGGGGGGCCTGATACGCAGTATTTT
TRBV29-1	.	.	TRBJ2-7	CSVRGTYEQYF	TGCAGCGTTCGAGGTACCTACGAGCAGTACTTC
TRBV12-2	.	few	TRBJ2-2	CASRLARCGALPGELFF	TGTGCAAGTCGCTTAGCGCGTTGTGGGGCTCTTCCCGGGGAGCTGTTTTTT
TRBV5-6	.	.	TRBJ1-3	CASSFRTSGNTIYF	TGTGCCAGCAGCTTTCGGACTTCTGGAAACACCATATATTTT
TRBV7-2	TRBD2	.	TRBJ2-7	CASSLEGGGSYEQYF	TGTGCCAGCAGCTTAGAGGGCGGGGGGAGCTACGAGCAGTACTTC
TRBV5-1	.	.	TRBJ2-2	CASSHEKNTGELFF	TGCGCCAGCAGCCACGAGAAAAACACCGGGGAGCTGTTTTTT
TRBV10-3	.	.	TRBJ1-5	CAISEAPGGNQPQHF	TGTGCCATCAGTGAGGCCCCGGGTGGCAATCAGCCCCAGCATTTT
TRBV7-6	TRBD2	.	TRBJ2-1	CASSLAGLAAYNEQFF	TGTGCCAGCAGCTTAGCGGGACTAGCGGCCTACAATGAGCAGTTCTTC
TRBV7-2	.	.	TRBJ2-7	CASSPMTGATYEQYF	TGTGCCAGCAGCCCGATGACAGGAGCAACCTACGAGCAGTACTTC
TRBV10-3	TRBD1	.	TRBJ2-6	CAIKNGTGNSGANVLTF	TGTGCCATCAAAAATGGGACAGGGAATTCTGGGGCCAACGTCCTGACTTTC
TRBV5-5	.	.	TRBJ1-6	CASSLVRRANSPLHF	TGTGCCAGCAGCTTGGTCCGCAGGGCTAATTCACCCCTCCACTTT
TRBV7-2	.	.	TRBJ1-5	CASSLAGAVPLDQPQHF	TGTGCCAGCAGCCTAGCGGGAGCTGTCCCGCTAGATCAGCCCCAGCATTTT
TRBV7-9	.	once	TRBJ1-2	CASSLDGGVSGYTF	TGTGCCAGCAGCTTAGACGGGGGGGTCTCTGGCTACACCTTC
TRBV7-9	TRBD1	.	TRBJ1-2	CASSLVGGTGREDGYTF	TGTGCCAGCAGCTTAGTAGGGGGGACAGGGCGAGAGGATGGCTACACCTTC
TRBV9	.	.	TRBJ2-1	CASSVSGGANYNEQFF	TGTGCCAGCAGCGTCTCCGGGGGAGCAAACTACAATGAGCAGTTCTTC
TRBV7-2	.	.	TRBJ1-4	CASSSRGYNEKLFF	TGTGCCAGCAGCTCCAGAGGGTATAATGAAAAACTGTTTTTT